This T cell receptor beta chain is from a study of blood T cell repertoires in COVID-19. How the authors handled the data: Reference gene primer amplification gave nucleated cell count estimates. The protocol was immunoSEQ multiplex PCR, while the TCRdb copy is restricted to in-frame clones and leaves out a portion. The DNA was the basis for D and trimming; V, J and clone size are from that table. The profile shows some 190,000 clones, approximately 81% of them singletons. This CDR3 contains 14 residues. CDR1 and CDR2 (germline): SGHAT, FQNNGV. V lost 6 bases and J lost 4; bases outside the gene matches: 4.

The chain recombines TRBV11-2 with TRBJ1-4; 8 bases match TRBD1. The receptor's source is an elderly woman with active or convalescent COVID-19. The sequenced sample consisted of peripheral blood. The CDR3 nucleotides are TGTGCCAGCAGTCGACAGGGGAGTAATGAAAAACTGTTTTTT. As protein: CASSRQGSNEKLFF.